Reported below is one T cell receptor (beta chain). The target antigen is unknown. These data come from a study of cytomegalovirus exposure and HLA in healthy donors. General study findings and limits: TCR beta chains numbering roughly 150 were designated cytomegalovirus-associated. It emerged from a later analysis that several of the most significant clusters appeared to be linked to common viral pathogens.

13 Jbeta primers and 60 Vbeta primers were used for the PCR. Original analysis: Unique TCR beta chains totaled 65 million to 95 million in a later count, with around 12 million of them shared. Only in-frame clones appear in the TCRdb table, and some are missing; sequencing was by immunoSEQ multiplex PCR. That table is the source of V, J and clone size, and D and trimming were worked out from the DNA. This table holds some 180,000 clones, more than 70% found once. V shed 5 bases, J shed 5 bases, and the junction held 7 bases outside the gene matches. The CDR3 covers 14 residues. Germline V gives CDR1 SGHRS, CDR2 YFSETQ.

This receptor was obtained from a girl between 10 and 17 years old in good health and CMV-seropositive. The sample consisted of PBMCs. The genes are TRBV5-1 and TRBJ1-1, with TRBD1 identical over 9 bases. In nucleotides, the CDR3 is TGCGCCAGCAGAAGGACAGGGGATGCGACTGAAGCTTTCTTT. This codes for CASRRTGDATEAFF.